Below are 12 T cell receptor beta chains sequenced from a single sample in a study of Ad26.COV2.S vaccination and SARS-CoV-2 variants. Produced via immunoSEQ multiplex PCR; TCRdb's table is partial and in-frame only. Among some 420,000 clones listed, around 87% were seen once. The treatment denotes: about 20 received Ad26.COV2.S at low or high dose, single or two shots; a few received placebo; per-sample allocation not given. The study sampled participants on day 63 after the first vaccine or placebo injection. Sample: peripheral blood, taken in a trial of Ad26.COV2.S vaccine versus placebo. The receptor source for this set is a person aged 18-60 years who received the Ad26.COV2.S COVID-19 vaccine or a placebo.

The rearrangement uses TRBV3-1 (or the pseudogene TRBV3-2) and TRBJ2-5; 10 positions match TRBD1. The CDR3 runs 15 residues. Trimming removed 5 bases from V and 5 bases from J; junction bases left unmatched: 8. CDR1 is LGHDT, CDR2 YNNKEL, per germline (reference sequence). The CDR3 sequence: CASSKGQGNMETQYF. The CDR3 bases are TGTGCCAGCAGCAAGGGACAGGGGAATATGGAGACCCAGTACTTC.

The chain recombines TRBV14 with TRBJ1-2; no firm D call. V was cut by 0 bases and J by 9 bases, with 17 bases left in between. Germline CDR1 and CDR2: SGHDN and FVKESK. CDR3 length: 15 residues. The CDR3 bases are TGTGCCAGCAGCCAAGACCCCATGTTATGTTGGAGCTACACCTTC. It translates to CASSQDPMLCWSYTF.

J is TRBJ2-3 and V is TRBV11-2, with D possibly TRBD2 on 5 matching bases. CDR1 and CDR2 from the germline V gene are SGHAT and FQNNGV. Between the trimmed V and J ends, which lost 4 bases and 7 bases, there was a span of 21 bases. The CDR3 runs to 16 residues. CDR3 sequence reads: CASSYHPGTDTNTQYF. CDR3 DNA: TGTGCCAGCAGCTATCACCCGGGAACAGATACCAATACGCAGTATTTT.

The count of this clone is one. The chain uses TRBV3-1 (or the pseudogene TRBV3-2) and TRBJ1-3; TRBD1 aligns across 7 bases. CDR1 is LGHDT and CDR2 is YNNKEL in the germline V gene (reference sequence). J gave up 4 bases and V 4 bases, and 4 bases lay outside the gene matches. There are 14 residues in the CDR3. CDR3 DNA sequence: TGTGCCAGCAGCCTTGGGACAGTAGGAAACACCATATATTTT. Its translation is CASSLGTVGNTIYF.

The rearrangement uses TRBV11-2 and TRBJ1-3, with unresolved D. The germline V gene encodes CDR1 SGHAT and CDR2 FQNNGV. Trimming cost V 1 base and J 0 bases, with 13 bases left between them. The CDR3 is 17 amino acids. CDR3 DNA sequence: TGTGCCAGCAGCTTAGCCCCCATCATGCGCTCTGGAAACACCATATATTTT. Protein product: CASSLAPIMRSGNTIYF.

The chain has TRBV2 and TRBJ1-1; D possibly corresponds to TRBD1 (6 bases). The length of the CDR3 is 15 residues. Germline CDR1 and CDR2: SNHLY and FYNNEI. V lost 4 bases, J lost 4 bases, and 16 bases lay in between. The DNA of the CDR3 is TGTGCCAGCAGTGGTGGCTGGGGGCTCGGCACTGAAGCTTTCTTT. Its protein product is CASSGGWGLGTEAFF. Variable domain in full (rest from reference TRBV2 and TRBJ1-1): EPEVTQTPSHQVTQMGQEVILRCVPISNHLYFYWYRQILGQKVEFLVSFYNNEISEKSEIFDDQFSVERPDGSNFTLKIRSTKLEDSAMYFCASSGGWGLGTEAFFGQGTRLTVV.

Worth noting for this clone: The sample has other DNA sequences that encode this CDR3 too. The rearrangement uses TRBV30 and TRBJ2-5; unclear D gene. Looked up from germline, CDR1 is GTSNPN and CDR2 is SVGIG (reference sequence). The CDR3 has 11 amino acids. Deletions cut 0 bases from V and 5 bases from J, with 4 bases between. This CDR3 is CAWSVGETQYF. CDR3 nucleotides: TGTGCCTGGAGTGTAGGTGAGACCCAGTACTTC.

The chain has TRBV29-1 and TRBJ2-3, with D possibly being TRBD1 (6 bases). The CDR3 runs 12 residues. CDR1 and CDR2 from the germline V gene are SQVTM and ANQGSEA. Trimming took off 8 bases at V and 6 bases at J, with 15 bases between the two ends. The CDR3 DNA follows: TGCAGCTCGGGACACCTGGAGGATACGCAGTATTTT. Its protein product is CSSGHLEDTQYF.

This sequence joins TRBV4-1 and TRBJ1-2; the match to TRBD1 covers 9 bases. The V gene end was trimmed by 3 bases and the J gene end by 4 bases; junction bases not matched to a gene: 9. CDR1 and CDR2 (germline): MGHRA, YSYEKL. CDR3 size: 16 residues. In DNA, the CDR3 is TGCGCCAGCAGCCAGTTACCGGGACAGGGAATCTATGGCTACACCTTC. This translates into CASSQLPGQGIYGYTF.

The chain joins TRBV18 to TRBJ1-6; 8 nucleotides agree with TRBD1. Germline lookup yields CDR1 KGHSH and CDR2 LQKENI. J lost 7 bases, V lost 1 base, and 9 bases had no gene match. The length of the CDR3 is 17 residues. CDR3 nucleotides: TGTGCCAGCTCACCACTCATCCCAGGACAGGGAAATTCACCCCTCCACTTT. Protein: CASSPLIPGQGNSPLHF.

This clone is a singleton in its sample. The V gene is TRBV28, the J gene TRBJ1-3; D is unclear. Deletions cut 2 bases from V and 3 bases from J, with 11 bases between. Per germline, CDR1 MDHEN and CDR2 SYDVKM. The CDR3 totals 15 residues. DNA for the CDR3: TGTGCCAGCAGTTTACCGGACGGGTATGGAAACACCATATATTTT. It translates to CASSLPDGYGNTIYF.

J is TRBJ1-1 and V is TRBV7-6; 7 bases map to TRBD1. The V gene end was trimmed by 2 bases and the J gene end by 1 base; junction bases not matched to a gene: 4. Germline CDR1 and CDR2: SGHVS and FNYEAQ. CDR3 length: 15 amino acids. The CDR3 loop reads CASSLNRGRNTEAFF. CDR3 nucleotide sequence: TGTGCCAGCAGCTTAAACAGGGGAAGGAACACTGAAGCTTTCTTT.